These 32 T cell receptor beta chains were sequenced from one sample in a study of neoadjuvant nivolumab and ipilimumab in lung cancer. Profiling relied on immunoSEQ multiplex PCR, and the TCRdb table lists in-frame clones only, not all of them. The profile shows about 20,000 clones, approximately 73% of them singletons. Here the sequenced sample was tumor tissue, taken after neoadjuvant nivolumab, alone or with ipilimumab, at or shortly before surgery. These TCRs come from an adult with non-small cell lung cancer.

This chain links TRBV10-2 with TRBJ1-5; possible D gene TRBD1, 5 bases. Germline V gene lookup returns CDR1 WSHSY and CDR2 SAAADI. CDR3 size: 15 residues. V dropped 10 bases and J dropped 3 bases, with 19 bases sitting between them. CDR3 protein: CATLPLDSINQPQHF. As DNA, the CDR3 is TGCGCCACCCTTCCTCTTGACAGCATCAATCAGCCCCAGCATTTT.

The chain combines TRBV12-5 with TRBJ2-1, with TRBD1 as a possible D gene (5 bases). The CDR3 spans 12 residues. V was clipped by 1 base and J by 11 bases, with 9 bases between them. CDR1 LGHNT and CDR2 FRNRAP come from the germline V gene. The DNA for the CDR3 is TGTGCTAGTGGTTTGGAGGGGTATAAGCAGTTCTTC. Translating it yields CASGLEGYKQFF.

The chain uses TRBV19 and TRBJ1-2; D perhaps matches TRBD1 (6 bases). The germline CDR1 and CDR2 sequences are LNHDA and SQIVND (reference sequence). V lost 8 bases and J lost 5, with 27 bases in between. The CDR3 covers 17 residues. CDR3 protein: CASSFVARFRGTYGYTF. The CDR3 nucleotides read TGTGCCAGTTCATTCGTCGCCAGGTTTAGGGGGACTTATGGCTACACCTTC. The variable domain in full, with the rest retrieved from reference TRBV19 and TRBJ1-2, is DGGITQSPKYLFRKEGQNVTLSCEQNLNHDAMYWYRQDPGQGLRLIYYSQIVNDFQKGDIAEGYSVSREKKESFPLTVTSAQKNPTAFYLCASSFVARFRGTYGYTFGSGTRLTVV.

CDR3 residues: CASRGQVNTEAFF. The CDR3 coding sequence is TGTGCCAGCAGGGGACAGGTCAACACTGAAGCTTTCTTT. The genes are TRBV28 and TRBJ1-1; 8 nucleotides match TRBD1. CDR3 length: 13 amino acids. Looked up from germline, CDR1 is MDHEN and CDR2 is SYDVKM. V dropped 6 bases and J dropped 2; count of bases not matched to a gene: 2.

The chain links TRBV6-6 to TRBJ2-7; 8 nucleotides agree with TRBD1. J lost 6 bases, V lost 6 bases, and 10 bases had no gene match. Germline CDR1 and CDR2: MNHNY and SVGAGI (reference sequence). This CDR3 comprises 14 residues. The CDR3 protein is CASRRTGNILEQYF. The CDR3 nucleotides read TGTGCCAGCAGGAGGACAGGGAATATACTCGAGCAGTACTTC.

This clone is a singleton in its sample. The DNA of the CDR3 is TGCGCCAGCAGCCAAGAGGTCCGGGGGCGGTCCGCGCTATATGGCTACACCTTC. It translates to CASSQEVRGRSALYGYTF. The V and J genes are TRBV4-3 and TRBJ1-2; the D gene is possibly TRBD1 (6 bases). This CDR3 contains 18 residues. V dropped 0 bases and J dropped 5 bases, with 22 bases sitting between them. The V gene's germline CDR1 is LGHNA and CDR2 YSLEER.

In this sample, this clone turned up once. CDR3 protein: CASSFFGSEQYF. As DNA, the CDR3 is TGTGCCAGCAGCTTCTTTGGCAGCGAGCAGTACTTC. The chain uses TRBV7-9 and TRBJ2-7; D remains ambiguous. V lost 3 bases to trimming and J lost 6 bases, with 9 bases between them. The CDR3 consists of 12 residues. Looked up from germline, CDR1 is SEHNR and CDR2 is FQNEAQ (reference sequence).

V is TRBV11-2 and J is TRBJ2-5; 10 nucleotides match TRBD1. The CDR3 consists of 15 residues. J lost 5 bases, V lost 5 bases, and 8 bases had no gene match. From germline, CDR1 is SGHAT and CDR2 FQNNGV. Written as DNA, the CDR3 is TGTGCCAGCAGCCCCGGGACAGGGGATGCGGAGACCCAGTACTTC. Protein product: CASSPGTGDAETQYF.

This clone was detected only a few times. J is TRBJ1-2 and V is TRBV7-9, with 8 bases lining up with TRBD1. CDR3 length: 15 amino acids. V was clipped by 5 bases and J by 6 bases; unmatched bases: 11. Germline CDR1 SEHNR, CDR2 FQNEAQ (reference sequence). CDR3 in DNA: TGTGCCAGCAGCCTAGATGCATGGACAGGGAATGGCTACACCTTC. Its protein is CASSLDAWTGNGYTF. The full variable domain, in which reference TRBV7-9 and TRBJ1-2 provide the parts outside the CDR3, is DTGVSQNPRHKITKRGQNVTFRCDPISEHNRLYWYRQTLGQGPEFLTYFQNEAQLEKSRLLSDRFSAERPKGSFSTLEIQRTEQGDSAMYLCASSLDAWTGNGYTFGSGTRLTVV.

The rearrangement uses TRBV5-4 and TRBJ2-5, with 8 bases aligning to TRBD1. V was pared by 2 bases and J by 3 bases, with 3 bases of the junction left unmatched. There are 14 residues in the CDR3. Germline V CDR1 and CDR2: SGHNT, YYREEE (reference sequence). The CDR3 spells CASSFRTGKETQYF. DNA for the CDR3: TGTGCCAGCAGCTTTCGGACAGGGAAAGAGACCCAGTACTTC.

This sequence joins TRBV30 and TRBJ2-1; D is uncertain. Germline CDR1 and CDR2: GTSNPN and SVGIG (reference sequence). Trimming removed 1 base from V and 7 bases from J, with 11 bases in between. The CDR3 is 13 amino acids. The CDR3 loop reads CAWSAPNGNEQFF. DNA of the CDR3: TGTGCCTGGAGTGCCCCAAACGGGAATGAGCAGTTCTTC.

The V gene is TRBV10-1, the J gene TRBJ2-1, with TRBD2 identical over 10 bases. The CDR3 loop spans 15 amino acids. The J segment lost 6 bases and the V segment lost 6 bases, leaving 8 bases of the junction unmatched. Germline V CDR1 and CDR2: WNHNN, SYGVQD (reference sequence). Written as DNA, the CDR3 is TGCGCCAGCAGCGGGAGCGGGAGGGGAAGCAATGAGCAGTTCTTC. It translates to CASSGSGRGSNEQFF.

This chain uses TRBV18 with TRBJ2-3; tentatively, D is TRBD1 (6 bases). Germline CDR1 is KGHSH and CDR2 is LQKENI. This CDR3 spans 14 amino acids. Trimming stripped 8 bases from V and 2 bases from J, with 14 bases between. The DNA for the CDR3 is TGTGCCAGCAAGGGGGTGGCGCTCACAGATACGCAGTATTTT. The encoded protein is CASKGVALTDTQYF.

The CDR3: CASRAAYEAFF. The CDR3 nucleotides read TGTGCCAGCAGAGCTGCGTATGAAGCTTTCTTT. The chain links TRBV7-9 to TRBJ1-1; D is uncertain. CDR3 length: 11 residues. The germline V gene encodes CDR1 SEHNR and CDR2 FQNEAQ (reference sequence). V dropped 6 bases and J dropped 7 bases, with 9 bases sitting between them.

V gene TRBV28 combines with J gene TRBJ2-7, with D unclear. Germline V gives CDR1 MDHEN, CDR2 SYDVKM. The ends were cut back, 5 bases at V and 2 bases at J, with 19 bases in the middle. This CDR3 has 16 residues. The CDR3 region is CASSQLPGSKPYEQYF. The CDR3 DNA follows: TGTGCCAGCAGTCAACTACCCGGGTCTAAACCCTACGAGCAGTACTTC.

The V and J genes are TRBV5-1 and TRBJ1-4; D unclear. CDR3 length equals 13 residues. CDR1 is SGHRS, CDR2 YFSETQ, per germline. The ends were cut back, 6 bases at V and 13 bases at J, with 19 bases in the middle. CDR3 nucleotides: TGCGCCAGCACCCTGGACCCTGGCGGGCGACTGTTTTTT. Its protein is CASTLDPGGRLFF.

The gene calls are TRBV5-4 and TRBJ2-5, with D tentatively TRBD2 (5 bases). V gave up 4 bases and J gave up 5 bases, with 18 bases separating them. The germline CDR1 and CDR2 sequences are SGHNT and YYREEE (reference sequence). The CDR3 extends over 15 amino acids. CDR3 sequence (DNA): TGTGCCAGCAGCACGGAGCCGGCCTCGGGGGAGACCCAGTACTTC. This sequence encodes CASSTEPASGETQYF. The full variable domain, rest sourced from reference TRBV5-4 and TRBJ2-5, is ETGVTQSPTHLIKTRGQQVTLRCSSQSGHNTVSWYQQALGQGPQFIFQYYREEENGRGNFPPRFSGLQFPNYSSELNVNALELDDSALYLCASSTEPASGETQYFGPGTRLLVL.

The rearrangement links TRBV28 to TRBJ1-2; 10 positions match TRBD1. CDR1 MDHEN and CDR2 SYDVKM come from the germline V gene. The ends lost 6 bases at V and 2 bases at J; junction bases unmatched: 6. CDR3 length equals 15 residues. CDR3 residues: CASRPGTGANYGYTF. CDR3 bases: TGTGCCAGCAGACCGGGGACAGGGGCAAACTATGGCTACACCTTC.

There are a few counts of this clone. The chain carries TRBV7-9 and TRBJ1-1, with D hard to call. V was shortened by 1 base and J by 5 bases, with 11 bases between the two germline ends. CDR3 length: 14 residues. The V gene's germline CDR1 is SEHNR and CDR2 FQNEAQ (reference sequence). The CDR3 loop is CASSLGVGGTEAFF. The DNA of the CDR3 is TGTGCCAGCAGCTTAGGGGTCGGCGGGACTGAAGCTTTCTTT. The full variable domain, rest sourced from reference TRBV7-9 and TRBJ1-1, is DTGVSQNPRHKITKRGQNVTFRCDPISEHNRLYWYRQTLGQGPEFLTYFQNEAQLEKSRLLSDRFSAERPKGSFSTLEIQRTEQGDSAMYLCASSLGVGGTEAFFGQGTRLTVV.

This sequence joins TRBV4-2 and TRBJ2-1; D is uncertain. Germline assignment: CDR1 LGHNA and CDR2 YNFKEQ. Trimming took off 0 bases at V and 4 bases at J, with 13 bases between the two ends. CDR3 length: 16 amino acids. The CDR3 sequence: CASSQDPGSGYNEQFF. The CDR3 DNA sequence: TGTGCCAGCAGCCAAGATCCCGGGTCTGGGTACAATGAGCAGTTCTTC.

This chain links TRBV27 with TRBJ2-7, with 7 positions matching TRBD1. The CDR3 runs 14 residues. CDR1 is MNHEY and CDR2 is SMNVEV in the germline V gene (reference sequence). V was clipped by 8 bases and J by 3 bases; unmatched bases: 10. CDR3 nucleotide sequence: TGTGCCAGCTCAGGCCGGGACAGCCACTACGAGCAGTACTTC. It specifies CASSGRDSHYEQYF.

This sequence joins TRBV11-2 and TRBJ1-1; 9 bases match TRBD1. This CDR3 has 12 residues. Germline V CDR1 and CDR2: SGHAT, FQNNGV. V was pared by 5 bases and J by 11 bases, with 6 bases of the junction left unmatched. CDR3: CASSRDRERAFF. CDR3 nucleotide sequence: TGTGCCAGCAGCCGGGACAGGGAGAGGGCTTTCTTT. Filled out from reference TRBV11-2 and TRBJ1-1, the complete variable domain reads EAGVAQSPRYKIIEKRQSVAFWCNPISGHATLYWYQQILGQGPKLLIQFQNNGVVDDSQLPKDRFSAERLKGVDSTLKIQPAKLEDSAVYLCASSRDRERAFFGQGTRLTVV.

The genes are TRBV5-1 and TRBJ2-5, with D possibly called TRBD1 or TRBD2 (5 bases each). The germline V and J ends were trimmed by 0 bases and 4 bases, with 13 bases remaining between them. CDR1 and CDR2 from the germline V gene are SGHRS and YFSETQ. The CDR3 extends over 15 amino acids. Here the CDR3 reads CASSLASWGRETQYF. DNA of the CDR3: TGCGCCAGCAGCTTGGCAAGTTGGGGGAGAGAGACCCAGTACTTC.

The V gene is TRBV29-1, the J gene TRBJ2-7; 9 bases map to TRBD1. J gave up 6 bases and V 7 bases, and 4 bases lay outside the gene matches. CDR3 length equals 11 residues. CDR1 and CDR2 (germline): SQVTM, ANQGSEA. CDR3 sequence (DNA): TGCAGCGGGGGACAGGGCGGCGAGCAGTACTTC. This sequence encodes CSGGQGGEQYF.

The genes are TRBV10-3 and TRBJ2-5; 11 bases fit TRBD2. Trimming at V came to 3 bases and at J to 4 bases, leaving 7 bases not matched to a gene. Germline V gives CDR1 ENHRY, CDR2 SYGVKD. The CDR3 has 16 residues. CDR3 sequence (DNA): TGTGCCATCAGTGATCCAACTAGCGGGAGAGGAGAGACCCAGTACTTC. Protein: CAISDPTSGRGETQYF.

This clone has just one count. The chain recombines TRBV5-8 with TRBJ2-1; TRBD2 agrees at 8 bases. J lost 5 bases, V lost 8 bases, and 9 bases had no gene match. Germline loops: CDR1 SGHTS, CDR2 YDEGEE. The CDR3 loop spans 14 amino acids. Written as DNA, the CDR3 is TGTGCCAGTCAGCGGGAGAACTGGGACAATGAGCAGTTCTTC. Translation: CASQRENWDNEQFF.

The rearrangement joins TRBV9 to TRBJ2-3, with D perhaps TRBD2 (6 bases). Trimming stripped 1 base from V and 5 bases from J, with 14 bases between. Germline V CDR1 and CDR2: SGDLS, YYNGEE. The CDR3 contains 15 residues. This CDR3 reads CASSVSAGRRDTQYF. The CDR3 DNA reads as TGTGCCAGCAGCGTATCGGCGGGAAGAAGAGATACGCAGTATTTT.

J is TRBJ1-4 and V is TRBV18, with D maybe TRBD1 (6 bases). This CDR3 contains 14 residues. Germline V gene sequence: CDR1 KGHSH, CDR2 LQKENI. The ends were cut back, 1 base at V and 4 bases at J, with 7 bases in the middle. CDR3 DNA: TGTGCCAGCTCACCACAGGGGGGTAATGAAAAACTGTTTTTT. Amino acids: CASSPQGGNEKLFF.

This clone has only one observation. The rearrangement uses TRBV5-4 and TRBJ2-5; D is unresolved. The CDR3 covers 13 residues. Trimming shortened V by 3 bases and J by 5 bases, and 11 bases separated the two germline ends. Germline V gives CDR1 SGHNT, CDR2 YYREEE (reference sequence). The CDR3 protein is CASSSNFGETQYF. The CDR3 coding sequence is TGTGCCAGCAGCTCTAATTTCGGCGAGACCCAGTACTTC. Filled out from reference TRBV5-4 and TRBJ2-5, the complete variable domain reads ETGVTQSPTHLIKTRGQQVTLRCSSQSGHNTVSWYQQALGQGPQFIFQYYREEENGRGNFPPRFSGLQFPNYSSELNVNALELDDSALYLCASSSNFGETQYFGPGTRLLVL.

This chain uses TRBV6-6 with TRBJ1-2; TRBD1 might be the D (5 bases). Per the germline V gene, CDR1 is MNHNY and CDR2 is SVGAGI (reference sequence). The CDR3 spans 14 residues. Trimming stripped 6 bases from V and 8 bases from J, with 19 bases between. The CDR3 loop reads CASREDDSPRGYTF. Here the CDR3 DNA reads TGTGCCAGCAGGGAGGACGACAGTCCCCGGGGCTACACCTTC.

The CDR3 loop is CASRERVVDGYTF. The CDR3, as DNA: TGCGCCAGCAGGGAGAGGGTAGTGGATGGCTACACCTTC. The gene calls are TRBV5-1 and TRBJ1-2; D unclear. Germline values: CDR1 SGHRS, CDR2 YFSETQ. V lost 5 bases and J 6 bases, leaving 14 bases between the germline ends. The CDR3 has 13 amino acids.

The CDR3 region is CASSIGDSYEQYF. Written as DNA, the CDR3 is TGTGCCAGTAGTATAGGCGACTCCTACGAGCAGTACTTC. This chain connects TRBV19 to TRBJ2-7; D gene ambiguous. V gave up 1 base and J gave up 0 bases, with 4 bases separating them. The V gene's germline CDR1 is LNHDA and CDR2 SQIVND (reference sequence). The CDR3 contains 13 residues.